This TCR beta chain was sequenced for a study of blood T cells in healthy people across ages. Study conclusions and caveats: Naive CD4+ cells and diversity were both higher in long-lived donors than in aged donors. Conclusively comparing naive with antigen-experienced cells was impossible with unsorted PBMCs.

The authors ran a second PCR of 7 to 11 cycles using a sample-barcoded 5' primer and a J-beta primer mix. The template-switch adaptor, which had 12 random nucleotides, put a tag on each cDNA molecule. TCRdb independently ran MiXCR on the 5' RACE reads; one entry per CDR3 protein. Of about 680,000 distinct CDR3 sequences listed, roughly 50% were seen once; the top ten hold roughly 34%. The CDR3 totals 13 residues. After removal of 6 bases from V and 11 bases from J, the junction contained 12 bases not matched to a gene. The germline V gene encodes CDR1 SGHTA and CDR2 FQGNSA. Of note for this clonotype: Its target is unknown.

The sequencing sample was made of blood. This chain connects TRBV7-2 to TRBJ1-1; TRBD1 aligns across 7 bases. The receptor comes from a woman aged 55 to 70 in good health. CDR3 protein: CASREGAGAQAFF. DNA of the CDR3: TGTGCCAGCAGGGAGGGGGCAGGGGCGCAGGCTTTCTTT.